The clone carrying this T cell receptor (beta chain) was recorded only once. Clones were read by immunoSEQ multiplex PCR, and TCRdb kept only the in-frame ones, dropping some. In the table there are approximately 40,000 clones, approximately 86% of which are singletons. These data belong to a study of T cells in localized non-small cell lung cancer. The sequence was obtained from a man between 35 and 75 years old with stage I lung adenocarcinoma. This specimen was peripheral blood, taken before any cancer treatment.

The CDR3 DNA is TGCGCCAGCAGCTCCGCCGGCACCACCTATGGCTACACCTTC. Residues: CASSSAGTTYGYTF. This chain joins TRBV5-1 and TRBJ1-2; D not certain. V dropped 3 bases and J dropped 4 bases, with 13 bases sitting between them. This CDR3 has 14 amino acids. Germline V lookup: CDR1 SGHRS, CDR2 YFSETQ.